Given below is one T cell receptor (beta chain) in context. Antigen: not known. Negatively enriched CD4+ T cells were divided by CD45RA into naive and memory. The data derive from a study of shared clonotypes between healthy human individuals. General observations from the study: Around 5.3% of naive CD4 clonotypes were shared across a few donors.

TCRdb's copy holds only in-frame clones and misses some; the assay was immunoSEQ multiplex PCR. The sample lists about 1 million clones, around four fifths occurring once. The sequence was collected from a young man in good health. Sequenced sample: memory CD4+ T cells sorted from blood. Subset indicated: CD45RA-negative fraction.

The CDR3, as DNA: TGTGCCACCAGCACCGGACAGGGGGGGGAGACCCAGTACTTC. Encoded protein: CATSTGQGGETQYF. The chain employs TRBV15 and TRBJ2-5, with 10 bases fitting TRBD1. From germline, CDR1 is LNHNV and CDR2 YYDKDF (reference sequence). The V and J ends lost 4 bases and 5 bases, in that order; junction bases with no gene match: 4. The CDR3 has 14 residues.